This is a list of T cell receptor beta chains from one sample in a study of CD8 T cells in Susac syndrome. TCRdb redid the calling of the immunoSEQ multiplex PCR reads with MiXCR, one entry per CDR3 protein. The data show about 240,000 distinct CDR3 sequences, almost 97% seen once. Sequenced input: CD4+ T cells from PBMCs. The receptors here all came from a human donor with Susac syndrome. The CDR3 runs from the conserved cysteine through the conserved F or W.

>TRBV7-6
CASSVLESGSVVEQYF
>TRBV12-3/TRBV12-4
CASSRTGYARYEQYF
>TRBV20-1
CSARDLAGGMEFF
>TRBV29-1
CSVMPTGGGIYEQYF
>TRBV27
CASSFGPSSYEQYF
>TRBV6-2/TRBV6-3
CASSRLTLAGGYEQFF
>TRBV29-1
CSVTTGVDNEQFF
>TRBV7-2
CASSLEGREGVEHF
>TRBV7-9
CASSFNRVPSDYGYTF
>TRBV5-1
CASSLAGQGAEQYF
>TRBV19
CASSTGGRGYGYTF
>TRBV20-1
CSARLQANQPQHF
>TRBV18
CASSPSWDRQETQYF
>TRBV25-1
CASSEMQSDYGYTF
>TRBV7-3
CASSRGTSGDTQYF
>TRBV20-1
CSAREPLAGASYNEQFF
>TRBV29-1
CSVGRGKGYEQYF
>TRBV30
CAWSEIRAGANVLTF
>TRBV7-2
CASSFGTSFGTDTQYF
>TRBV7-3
CASSDSPSTDTQYF
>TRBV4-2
CASSQALGRAGGVTDTQYF
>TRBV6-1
CASSEGVNYGYTF
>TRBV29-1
CSVSGGGGGVAFF
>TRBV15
CATSSRGLSGYEQYF
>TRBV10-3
CAIRDISYEQYF
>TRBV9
CASSGIDPVNTEAFF
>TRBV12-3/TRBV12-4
CASSYPGRGQYF
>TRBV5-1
CASSFQGVPNNEQFF
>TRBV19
CASSGTSLDEQYF
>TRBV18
CASSPFAEKNTEAFF